A single T cell receptor beta chain is shown here with its context. This CDR3 is 16 amino acids long. V dropped 1 base and J dropped 0 bases, with 12 bases sitting between them. Germline-derived CDR1 and CDR2 are LGHNA and YNFKEQ. With random hexamers, about 0.5 to 1 ug RNA was reverse transcribed. TCRdb re-analysed the immunoSEQ multiplex PCR reads in MiXCR, keeping a single row per CDR3 protein. The sample records about 53,000 distinct CDR3 sequences, roughly 94% being singletons. TCR beta from blood CD8+ and CD4+ T cells was sequenced. The diagnostic criteria were recently defined, and patients with Susac syndrome met them for definite or probable disease. This entry comes from a study of CD8 T cells in Susac syndrome. Study details: Blood was drawn from Susac syndrome patients while they were therapy-naive, on corticosteroids, or on intravenous immunoglobulin alone.

The sequencing sample was made of CD8+ T cells from PBMCs. This clonotype was obtained from a human donor with Susac syndrome. The chain is built from TRBV4-2 and TRBJ2-5; D gene uncertain. CDR3 in DNA: TGTGCCAGCAGCCAAGTGGGTCCGGCGGACCAAGAGACCCAGTACTTC. Encoded protein: CASSQVGPADQETQYF.